A single sample is the source of the 24 T cell receptor beta chains below, sequenced in a study of cytomegalovirus exposure and HLA in healthy donors. PCR employed 60 Vbeta and 13 Jbeta primers. This table comes from immunoSEQ multiplex PCR, and its TCRdb copy is limited to in-frame clones, with some not included. The sample records under 150,000 clones, about three quarters being singletons. Specimen: PBMCs. These TCRs come from a woman aged 18-29 years in good health and CMV-seronegative.

This chain joins TRBV4-1 and TRBJ1-1, with a possible D match to TRBD1 (6 bases). Trimming cost V 0 bases and J 0 bases, with 11 bases left between them. This CDR3 contains 16 residues. Germline V CDR1 and CDR2: MGHRA, YSYEKL. The CDR3 reads CASSQEQGEVNTEAFF. CDR3 DNA sequence: TGCGCCAGCAGCCAAGAACAGGGAGAAGTGAACACTGAAGCTTTCTTT.

V is TRBV7-2 and J is TRBJ2-1, with TRBD2 matching over 7 bases. Germline CDR1 and CDR2: SGHTA and FQGNSA. J lost 13 bases, V lost 7 bases, and 10 bases had no gene match. The CDR3 extends over 12 amino acids. CDR3 sequence: CASTNFRGDQFF. Here the CDR3 DNA reads TGTGCCAGCACCAACTTCCGGGGGGACCAGTTCTTC.

The chain recombines TRBV4-1 with TRBJ2-3; 11 bases are shared with TRBD2. The V segment lost 4 bases and the J segment 3 bases; nucleotides outside the gene matches: 9. The CDR3 runs to 17 residues. Germline V lookup: CDR1 MGHRA, CDR2 YSYEKL. The CDR3 loop is CASSPLAGGPGTDTQYF. In nucleotides, the CDR3 is TGCGCCAGCAGCCCCTTAGCGGGAGGGCCAGGGACAGATACGCAGTATTTT.

The gene calls are TRBV30 and TRBJ2-5; possible D gene TRBD2, 5 bases. In germline, CDR1 is GTSNPN, CDR2 SVGIG (reference sequence). This CDR3 has 13 amino acids. V lost 1 base to trimming and J lost 1 base, with 7 bases between them. The CDR3 coding sequence is TGTGCCTGGAGTGGGGGAGTCCAAGAGACCCAGTACTTC. It encodes CAWSGGVQETQYF.

The chain links TRBV29-1 to TRBJ2-3, with 8 bases fitting TRBD1. CDR1 SQVTM and CDR2 ANQGSEA come from the germline V gene. CDR3 length: 15 amino acids. V gave up 6 bases and J gave up 1 base; unmatched junction bases: 9. DNA for the CDR3: TGCAGCGTGGAGCCACCGGACAGGGGCACAGATACGCAGTATTTT. Translating it yields CSVEPPDRGTDTQYF.

The J gene is TRBJ2-1, the V gene TRBV19; D perhaps matches TRBD2 (7 bases). The germline V gene has CDR1 LNHDA and CDR2 SQIVND (reference sequence). Between the trimmed V and J ends, which lost 5 bases and 12 bases, there was a span of 20 bases. The CDR3 extends over 14 amino acids. The DNA of the CDR3 is TGTGCCAGTAGTGAAGGGGGGGGAAGTTTCGCGCAGTTCTTC. It encodes CASSEGGGSFAQFF.

The chain is built from TRBV7-9 and TRBJ2-2, with D perhaps matching TRBD2 (5 bases). CDR3 size: 13 residues. V lost 11 bases, J lost 5 bases, and 15 bases lay in between. Germline CDR1 reads SEHNR; CDR2 reads FQNEAQ (reference sequence). The CDR3 sequence: CARSKGDTGELFF. For the CDR3, the DNA is TGTGCCCGCTCGAAGGGAGATACCGGGGAGCTGTTTTTT. The whole variable domain, filled in from reference TRBV7-9 and TRBJ2-2, reads DTGVSQNPRHKITKRGQNVTFRCDPISEHNRLYWYRQTLGQGPEFLTYFQNEAQLEKSRLLSDRFSAERPKGSFSTLEIQRTEQGDSAMYLCARSKGDTGELFFGEGSRLTVL.

The CDR3 DNA is TGCAGCGTTCTTGATCCGGGGGGTCGTACAGATACGCAGTATTTT. Translating gives CSVLDPGGRTDTQYF. V is TRBV29-1 and J is TRBJ2-3, with 7 bases that match TRBD2. The junction had 11 bases not matched to a gene; V was cut back by 5 bases and J by 3 bases. The CDR3 covers 15 residues. CDR1 SQVTM and CDR2 ANQGSEA come from the germline V gene.

This chain connects TRBV18 to TRBJ1-1; unclear D gene. Germline V gene data show CDR1 as KGHSH and CDR2 as LQKENI. The germline V and J ends were trimmed by 3 bases and 4 bases, with 12 bases remaining between them. The length of the CDR3 is 14 residues. CDR3 sequence reads: CASSPIKWSTEAFF. In DNA form, the CDR3 reads TGTGCCAGCTCACCTATTAAGTGGAGCACTGAAGCTTTCTTT.

This clone appeared a few times. The chain carries TRBV11-2 and TRBJ1-5; D gene unclear. V lost 5 bases, J lost 9 bases, and 14 bases lay in between. Germline CDR1 and CDR2: SGHAT and FQNNGV. This CDR3 spans 13 amino acids. CDR3 DNA sequence: TGTGCCAGCAGCCCCGACTGGATGGGGCCCCAGCATTTT. Protein product: CASSPDWMGPQHF.

The rearrangement links TRBV5-1 to TRBJ2-7; TRBD2 matches at 7 bases. V shed 6 bases, J shed 1 base, and the junction held 7 bases outside the gene matches. The CDR3 consists of 14 residues. Germline V gene lookup returns CDR1 SGHRS and CDR2 YFSETQ. The CDR3 loop is CASTSSGTSYEQYF. The DNA for the CDR3 is TGCGCCAGCACTTCCAGCGGGACTTCCTACGAGCAGTACTTC.

This clone was observed a few times. CDR3 nucleotides: TGTGCCAGCAGCTTAACGGGACAGGGAAATGAAAAACTGTTTTTT. Protein sequence: CASSLTGQGNEKLFF. This chain joins TRBV7-2 and TRBJ1-4; 9 bases line up with TRBD1. The V and J ends lost 2 bases and 5 bases, in that order; junction bases with no gene match: 3. The CDR3 has 15 amino acids. CDR1 and CDR2 from the germline V gene are SGHTA and FQGNSA.

The chain joins TRBV2 to TRBJ1-3; TRBD1 might be the D (6 bases). Germline V CDR1 and CDR2: SNHLY, FYNNEI. This CDR3 is built from 16 residues. Deletions cut 5 bases from V and 2 bases from J, with 16 bases between. The CDR3 spells CASSSLQGATGNTIYF. The CDR3, as DNA: TGTGCCAGCAGTTCCCTACAGGGTGCTACTGGAAACACCATATATTTT.

This clone has more than one count but fewer than ten. The chain carries TRBV6-5 and TRBJ1-1, with D perhaps matching TRBD1 (5 bases). The CDR3 contains 13 residues. Germline CDR1 reads MNHEY; CDR2 reads SVGAGI. Trimming removed 5 bases at V and 11 bases at J, with 18 bases between. Written as DNA, the CDR3 is TGTGCCAGCAGTCTTCGGGGAGGGTGGGACGCTTTCTTT. This sequence encodes CASSLRGGWDAFF.

V gene TRBV19 combines with J gene TRBJ1-5; tentative D call: TRBD1 (5 bases). Germline V lookup: CDR1 LNHDA, CDR2 SQIVND (reference sequence). The CDR3 covers 15 residues. The V end lost 5 bases, the J end lost 1 base, and 12 bases lay between the germline ends. The CDR3 here is CASSPGGTSNQPQHF. Written as DNA, the CDR3 is TGTGCCAGTAGTCCGGGGGGTACGAGCAATCAGCCCCAGCATTTT.

This rearrangement joins TRBV19 to TRBJ1-2, with TRBD1 identical over 7 bases. CDR3 size: 14 residues. The germline CDR1 and CDR2 sequences are LNHDA and SQIVND (reference sequence). J lost 4 bases, V lost 3 bases, and 5 bases had no gene match. The CDR3 sequence: CASSIPAGGYGYTF. CDR3 bases: TGTGCCAGTAGTATCCCGGCAGGGGGCTATGGCTACACCTTC.

The chain recombines TRBV19 with TRBJ2-3; D is perhaps TRBD1 (6 bases). V dropped 1 base and J dropped 3 bases, with 11 bases sitting between them. The CDR3 has 15 amino acids. In germline, CDR1 is LNHDA, CDR2 SQIVND (reference sequence). This CDR3 reads CASSIALQGTDTQYF. CDR3 coding DNA: TGTGCCAGTAGTATAGCCCTGCAGGGGACAGATACGCAGTATTTT.

V is TRBV7-9 and J is TRBJ1-3; D gene ambiguous. Germline V lookup: CDR1 SEHNR, CDR2 FQNEAQ (reference sequence). The CDR3 consists of 15 residues. V was clipped by 4 bases and J by 5 bases, with 15 bases between them. In nucleotides, the CDR3 is TGTGCCAGCAGCTCTAGCTGGGGTGGCAGAAACACCATATATTTT. It codes for CASSSSWGGRNTIYF.

The sample holds one count of this clone. The chain carries TRBV5-6 and TRBJ2-1; 12 bases fit TRBD2. The CDR3 runs 16 residues. Trimming cost V 1 base and J 8 bases; bases outside gene matches: 7. Germline CDR1 SGHDT, CDR2 YYEEEE. The CDR3 reads CASSLYPSGRVHEQFF. The DNA of the CDR3 is TGTGCCAGCAGCTTGTATCCTAGCGGGAGGGTCCATGAGCAGTTCTTC.

This chain uses TRBV4-2 with TRBJ2-7, with D possibly TRBD1 on 6 matching bases. The CDR3 is made up of 16 amino acids. The V gene lost 4 bases and the J gene lost 0 bases, with 16 bases spanning the gap. Germline assignment: CDR1 LGHNA and CDR2 YNFKEQ. The CDR3 protein is CASSPTGPEPSYEQYF. In nucleotides, the CDR3 is TGTGCCAGCAGCCCTACAGGGCCTGAGCCCTCCTACGAGCAGTACTTC.

This rearrangement joins TRBV5-4 to TRBJ2-1; 9 bases are shared with TRBD1. This CDR3 spans 15 amino acids. Looked up from germline, CDR1 is SGHNT and CDR2 is YYREEE (reference sequence). V was pared by 3 bases and J by 6 bases, with 7 bases of the junction left unmatched. CDR3 coding DNA: TGTGCCAGCAGCTACGGACAGGGGTGGGCCAATGAGCAGTTCTTC. This encodes CASSYGQGWANEQFF.

The genes are TRBV5-1 and TRBJ2-2, with TRBD2 identical over 12 bases. Germline values: CDR1 SGHRS, CDR2 YFSETQ. CDR3 length equals 15 residues. With V trimmed by 1 base and J by 5 bases, 0 bases remained unmatched. Here the CDR3 reads CASSLTSGRTGELFF. The CDR3 DNA reads TGCGCCAGCAGCTTGACTAGCGGGAGGACCGGGGAGCTGTTTTTT.

J is TRBJ1-1 and V is TRBV30; 8 bases are shared with TRBD1. V gave up 1 base and J gave up 1 base; unmatched junction bases: 8. The CDR3 runs 16 residues. The germline V gene has CDR1 GTSNPN and CDR2 SVGIG (reference sequence). This CDR3 reads CAWSEYSGTGNTEAFF. The CDR3 DNA sequence: TGTGCCTGGAGTGAATACTCCGGGACAGGGAACACTGAAGCTTTCTTT.

This chain joins TRBV2 and TRBJ1-2; 9 bases are shared with TRBD1. With V trimmed by 4 bases and J by 4 bases, 7 bases remained unmatched. The germline V gene encodes CDR1 SNHLY and CDR2 FYNNEI. The CDR3 runs 15 residues. The CDR3 region is CASSARDRDLYGYTF. The CDR3 coding sequence is TGTGCCAGCAGTGCCCGGGACAGGGACCTCTATGGCTACACCTTC.